The clone carrying this TCR beta chain was detected a few times. Antigen: not known. The source of the sample is a study of blood T cells in healthy people across ages. On the study more broadly: About one barcoded beta molecule per two T cells came from capture by template switching. The study's findings and limits: PBMC samples, being unsorted, prevented any conclusive comparison of naive and antigen-experienced cells.

Through a sample-barcoded 5' primer and a J-beta primer mix, a second PCR was run for about 6 to 11 cycles. MiXCR, applied by TCRdb to the 5' RACE reads, yields one record per CDR3 protein. Among 1 million or so distinct CDR3 sequences listed, 40% to 50% were seen once. Peripheral blood was drawn, ten milliliters per donor. Isolation recovered at least 6 million PBMCs from every sample. There are 13 residues in the CDR3. The V gene lost 4 bases and the J gene lost 11 bases, with 17 bases spanning the gap. Germline assignment: CDR1 MNHEY and CDR2 SVGAGI. The TCR was taken from a woman in her fifties or sixties in good health. V is TRBV6-5 and J is TRBJ2-5; D ambiguous. Sequencing was performed on blood. The CDR3 DNA follows: TGTGCCAGCAGTTTTACAAGCTACAATGAGCAGTACTTC. Its translation: CASSFTSYNEQYF.